This is a list of T cell receptor beta chains from one sample in a study of vaccination and CD4 T cells after COVID-19. Their cognate antigens are unknown. TCRdb reprocessed the PCR reads via MiXCR and lists one record per CDR3 protein. The sample lists a few thousand distinct CDR3 sequences, 46% occurring once. The specimen was CD4+ T cells from blood, cultured in vitro. The receptors come from a human donor who had recovered from COVID-19. Both conserved end residues are part of each CDR3. Fields, in order: D gene, clone size, J gene, V gene, CDR3 DNA, CDR3 protein. D genes are given only for firm matches. Size tells how often a clone was seen (once, few, many) or the class of an expanded clone, and some rows leave it out.

>-|medium-sized|TRBJ1-5|TRBV24-1
TGTGCCACCAGTGATTTCGGGCAGCCCCAGCATTTT
CATSDFGQPQHF
>-|-|TRBJ1-2|TRBV18
TGTGCCAGCTCACCTAGTGACGAGTATGGCTACACCTTC
CASSPSDEYGYTF
>-|medium-sized|TRBJ1-1|TRBV15
TGTGCCACCAGCAGGAAACCAGGGGCTGAAGCTTTCTTT
CATSRKPGAEAFF
>-|-|TRBJ1-1|TRBV7-9
TGTGCCAGCAGCTTAAGACGGAGTTATGGCACTGAAGCTTTCTTT
CASSLRRSYGTEAFF
>TRBD2|-|TRBJ2-3|TRBV15
TGTGCCACCAGCAGCTGGACTAGCGGAGGCACAGATACGCAGTATTTT
CATSSWTSGGTDTQYF
>-|-|TRBJ1-2|TRBV5-1
TGCGCCAGCAGCTTGGGAGGGGACGACGGCTACACCTTC
CASSLGGDDGYTF
>-|-|TRBJ2-5|TRBV7-9
TGTGCCAGCAGCTTCGGGACACCTGGGGAGACCCAGTACTTC
CASSFGTPGETQYF
>-|few|TRBJ2-3|TRBV6-1
TGTGCCAGCAGTGAAGGTAACACAGATACGCAGTATTTT
CASSEGNTDTQYF
>-|-|TRBJ1-2|TRBV28
TGTGCCAGCAGTCTGGTAGGTTTGAGCTATGGCTACACCTTC
CASSLVGLSYGYTF
>-|-|TRBJ1-1|TRBV7-9
TGTGCCAGCAGCTCTGACATTCTGAACACTGAAGCTTTCTTT
CASSSDILNTEAFF
>-|few|TRBJ2-7|TRBV6-1
TGTGCCAGCAGTGAGGCGGGCAGTTCCTACGAGCAGTACTTC
CASSEAGSSYEQYF
>-|-|TRBJ1-6|TRBV4-1
TGCGCCAGCAGCCAAGACATCCTTGGCAGGGGCAATTCACCCCTCCACTTT
CASSQDILGRGNSPLHF
>-|few|TRBJ2-3|TRBV11-2
TGTGCCAGCAGCTTAGATCGACACGCGGATACGCAGTATTTT
CASSLDRHADTQYF
>-|-|TRBJ2-7|TRBV12-3/TRBV12-4
TGTGCCAGCAGTTTCCGTGGCGGGTCTCATTCCTACGAGCAGTACTTC
CASSFRGGSHSYEQYF
>-|-|TRBJ2-2|TRBV5-1
TGCGCCAGCAGCTTGAACAGAAACACCGGGGAGCTGTTTTTT
CASSLNRNTGELFF
>TRBD2|-|TRBJ2-5|TRBV5-4
TGTGCCAGCAGCCCTAGCGGGAGTGTTAAAGAGACCCAGTACTTC
CASSPSGSVKETQYF
>-|few|TRBJ1-6|TRBV7-2
TGTGCCAGCAGCTTAGGCAAGGGATCACTACATAATTCACCCCTCCACTTT
CASSLGKGSLHNSPLHF
>-|medium-sized|TRBJ1-4|TRBV11-3
TGTGCCAGCAGCTTCCGGGCGGGGAGCGGGCGTGAAGAAAAACTGTTTTTT
CASSFRAGSGREEKLFF
>-|-|TRBJ1-1|TRBV14
TGTGCCAGCAGCCAAGCTTGGGGCCCAACTGAAGCTTTCTTT
CASSQAWGPTEAFF
>-|-|TRBJ1-1|TRBV10-3
TGTGCCAGCAGTGAAGAGGGCGGGGACACTGAAGCTTTCTTT
CASSEEGGDTEAFF
>-|-|TRBJ2-3|TRBV21-1
TGTGCCAGCAGCAACGTGCAGGGGGGGACAGATACGCAGTATTTT
CASSNVQGGTDTQYF
>-|-|TRBJ2-5|TRBV27
TGTGCCAGCAGGGGCTGGGAAGAGACCCAGTACTTC
CASRGWEETQYF